This T cell receptor beta chain stems from a study of T cells in Graves' hyperthyroidism and ophthalmopathy. Study conclusions and caveats: Most thyroid clonotypes expanded above 0.001 appeared in blood too.

Trimming took off 2 bases at V and 5 bases at J, with 8 bases between the two ends. The CDR3 consists of 13 residues. Germline loops: CDR1 SGHRS, CDR2 YFSETQ. Amplified TCR beta CDR3 regions derived from RNA transcripts. First-round RT-PCR targeting the TCR CDR3 was performed with the HTBI primer set. TCRdb reanalysed the multiplex PCR reads using MiXCR and keeps one entry per CDR3 protein. Among 460,000 or so distinct CDR3 sequences listed, 13% to 15% were seen once. Hyperthyroidism had been newly diagnosed in patients aged 18 to 65, and its duration was under 2 months. This clonotype has a count of ten or more. Its antigen is as yet unknown.

The TCR comes from a woman aged 18 to 35 with Graves' hyperthyroidism. Sequencing was performed on blood. The rearrangement uses TRBV5-1 and TRBJ2-1; no firm D call. CDR3 in amino acids: CASSLGSHNEQFF. Here the CDR3 DNA reads TGCGCCAGCAGCTTAGGAAGCCACAATGAGCAGTTCTTC.